This T cell receptor beta chain is drawn from a study of T cells in women clearing cervical HPV infection. About the research overall: Case blood was drawn a median roughly 150 days after lesion detection.

As concerns this clone: Its antigen is as yet unknown. The CDR3 end lies 3 residues beyond the end of the read and is filled in from the germline J gene.

V gave up 5 bases and J gave up 5 bases; unmatched junction bases: 8. The CDR3 consists of 14 residues. Germline CDR1 and CDR2: DFQATT and SNEGSKA (reference sequence). Study-wide results and limits: Each sample's T-cell count was unknown, possibly confounding richness. Cases and controls were distinguished at AUC about 0.86 by richness and V genes. TRBV6-7 abundance was lower in cases than controls (roughly 0.11% versus 0.16%).

Produced via immunoSEQ multiplex PCR; TCRdb's table is partial and in-frame only. The specimen's table records 40,000 to 60,000 clones. This TCR was recovered from a woman aged 18-70 years with a cervical HPV16 infection that either progressed to CIN3+ or cleared (not recorded which). The gene calls are TRBV20-1 and TRBJ2-1, with TRBD2 matching over 8 bases. The sequenced sample consisted of blood buffy coat. CDR3 bases read: TGCAGTGCTCGCGGGGGCGGGGGGAACAATGAG. The encoded protein is CSARGGGGNNE. The CDR3 as a whole reads CSARGGGGNNEQFF.